This T cell receptor (beta chain) was identified in a study of control samples from healthy donors and cancer patients (TCRdb year 2020). With regard to this clone: Its binding antigen is unknown. No much larger clonotype is one base removed from it; base qualities were not supplied.

CDR1 PRHDT and CDR2 FYEKMQ are derived from the germline V gene (reference sequence). The CDR3 goes from the cysteine to the phenylalanine over 15 residues. Just the 45-base CDR3 DNA is kept, in frame starting at base 1. The junction shows trimming of 5 bases on V and 1 base on J, plus 12 bases between the germline ends. The protocol used for the library was the immunoSEQ multiplex PCR assay. TCRdb holds this immuneACCESS table with in-frame rearrangements only. Some clones are missing; in checked studies, unresolved V genes explain under half, and the rest has no known cause. Here the sample has around 50,000 clones; 80% to 90% occur a single time. In total, the top ten clones hold over 2.5% of the sample.

In this chain, TRBV13 is recombined with TRBJ2-1; D gene: possibly TRBD1, on 6 matching bases. Sequences were obtained from PBMCs. The sequence was obtained from a woman aged 50 to 60 with lung cancer. This receptor has the CDR3 CASSATGISYNEQFF. The nucleotide sequence is given as TGTGCCAGCAGCGCTACAGGGATTTCCTACAATGAGCAGTTCTTC.